This TCR beta chain derives from a study of cytomegalovirus exposure and HLA in healthy donors. Germline V lookup: CDR1 MNHEY, CDR2 SMNVEV (reference sequence). V was pared by 0 bases and J by 1 base, with 1 base of the junction left unmatched. CDR3 length: 15 amino acids. As regards this clone: The antigen is unknown.

General study findings and limits: Reports state that TCR beta sequences accurately predicted most subjects' HLA-A and HLA-B alleles. Researchers reported in a later analysis that a missense DCLRE1C variant was tied to TCR beta V- and J-gene trimming.

PCR amplification relied on 60 Vbeta primers (plus 13 Jbeta primers). Here immunoSEQ multiplex PCR was the method, and the copy in TCRdb shows in-frame clones only, minus some. The top ten hold roughly 2.9% of the sample, which has 100,000 to 120,000 clones, over 60% seen once. Sequencing was carried out using PBMCs. This clonotype was sampled from a woman aged 55-69 years in good health and CMV-seropositive. V and J are TRBV27 and TRBJ1-1; TRBD1 agrees at 8 bases. CDR3 region: CASSLSGTGNTEAFF. DNA for the CDR3: TGTGCCAGCAGTTTATCCGGGACAGGGAACACTGAAGCTTTCTTT.